The 11 T cell receptor beta chains below were found in one sample sequenced in a study of cytomegalovirus exposure and HLA in healthy donors. The PCR used 60 Vbeta and 13 Jbeta primers. Generated by immunoSEQ multiplex PCR, the TCRdb table keeps only in-frame clones and is missing some. Here the sample spans some 180,000 clones, roughly 77% being singletons. Sequenced: PBMCs. Source of these receptors: a middle-aged man in good health and CMV-seropositive.

The V and J genes are TRBV6-6 and TRBJ2-1, with 7 bases identical to TRBD1. This CDR3 region has 14 residues. The germline CDR1 and CDR2 sequences are MNHNY and SVGAGI (reference sequence). With V trimmed by 6 bases and J by 4 bases, 6 bases remained unmatched. This chain's CDR3 is CASSRGTRYNEQFF. The CDR3 coding sequence is TGTGCCAGCAGCAGGGGGACGAGGTACAATGAGCAGTTCTTC.

The CDR3 DNA is TGCGCCAGCAGCCGCGGACAGCGCACAGATACGCAGTATTTT. Protein product: CASSRGQRTDTQYF. The genes are TRBV5-1 and TRBJ2-3; tentative D call: TRBD1 (6 bases). Trimming took 4 bases from V and 1 from J, leaving 10 bases between them. The CDR3 sequence is 14 residues long. Looked up from germline, CDR1 is SGHRS and CDR2 is YFSETQ.

The gene calls are TRBV10-3 and TRBJ2-6; the match to TRBD1 covers 9 bases. CDR1 ENHRY and CDR2 SYGVKD come from the germline V gene. Losses at the gene ends were 5 bases for V and 4 bases for J; bases not matched to a gene: 6. The CDR3 length is 16 residues. The DNA for the CDR3 is TGTGCCATCAGTTCCGGGACAGGGTCCGGGGCCAACGTCCTGACTTTC. Protein: CAISSGTGSGANVLTF.

The chain links TRBV13 to TRBJ2-7; tentative D call: TRBD1 (5 bases). This CDR3 is built from 15 residues. Trimming removed 0 bases at V and 5 bases at J, with 14 bases between. Germline-derived CDR1 and CDR2 are PRHDT and FYEKMQ (reference sequence). The DNA for the CDR3 is TGTGCCAGCAGCTTAGGAGGCGGCAGGGTGAACGAGCAGTACTTC. It is translated as CASSLGGGRVNEQYF.

This clone occurred once. V and J are TRBV11-2 and TRBJ2-3; D is unclear. V dropped 5 bases and J dropped 1 base, with 13 bases sitting between them. This CDR3 contains 15 residues. Germline CDR1 is SGHAT and CDR2 is FQNNGV. The CDR3 reads CASSGTPLGTDTQYF. The CDR3, as DNA: TGTGCCAGCAGCGGTACTCCCCTCGGCACAGATACGCAGTATTTT.

The chain employs TRBV2 and TRBJ1-1, with 10 bases aligning to TRBD1. CDR1 is SNHLY and CDR2 is FYNNEI in the germline V gene. After removal of 6 bases from V and 1 base from J, the junction contained 5 bases not matched to a gene. The CDR3 is 15 amino acids. This CDR3 is CASRGRTGGNTEAFF. In nucleotides, the CDR3 is TGTGCCAGCAGGGGGAGGACAGGGGGGAACACTGAAGCTTTCTTT.

The chain links TRBV19 to TRBJ1-1, with TRBD1 identical over 11 bases. The CDR3 has 13 residues. Germline CDR1 is LNHDA and CDR2 is SQIVND (reference sequence). J gave up 4 bases and V 7 bases, and 2 bases lay outside the gene matches. The CDR3 DNA sequence: TGTGCCAGTACCGGGACAGGGGGCACTGAAGCTTTCTTT. Translating it yields CASTGTGGTEAFF.

The chain is built from TRBV6-5 and TRBJ2-1; D is perhaps TRBD1 (6 bases). V was pared by 10 bases and J by 9 bases, with 13 bases between. The germline CDR1 and CDR2 sequences are MNHEY and SVGAGI. The CDR3 runs to 11 residues. CDR3 bases: TGTGCCATCACCGAAGGGGGTGAGCAGTTCTTC. Encoded protein: CAITEGGEQFF.

The chain joins TRBV6-5 to TRBJ2-2; TRBD1 aligns across 8 bases. Germline V gene sequence: CDR1 MNHEY, CDR2 SVGAGI. This CDR3 spans 15 amino acids. J was trimmed by 4 bases and V by 4 bases; bases with no gene match: 5. CDR3 loop: CASSSRTGITGELFF. DNA for the CDR3: TGTGCCAGCAGTTCCCGGACAGGGATCACCGGGGAGCTGTTTTTT.

This rearrangement joins TRBV5-6 to TRBJ1-2, with 8 bases lining up with TRBD1. V trimming: 0 bases; J trimming: 5 bases; junction bases outside the gene matches: 3. Germline V CDR1 and CDR2: SGHDT, YYEEEE. The CDR3 sequence is 14 residues long. The CDR3 bases are TGTGCCAGCAGCTTGGGCCAGGGGGCTTATGGCTACACCTTC. This gives the protein CASSLGQGAYGYTF.

Here the CDR3 reads CASSSTSGGASETQYF. DNA of the CDR3: TGCGCCAGCAGCTCTACTAGCGGGGGGGCCTCAGAGACCCAGTACTTC. The chain couples TRBV5-1 to TRBJ2-5, with 13 bases aligning to TRBD2. The CDR3 is made up of 16 amino acids. V shed 3 bases, J shed 4 bases, and the junction held 6 bases outside the gene matches. Looked up from germline, CDR1 is SGHRS and CDR2 is YFSETQ.